These 27 T cell receptor beta chains originate from one sample sequenced in a study of cytomegalovirus exposure and HLA in healthy donors. PCR primers comprised 60 Vbeta and 13 Jbeta primers. Repertoires were generated with immunoSEQ multiplex PCR, while TCRdb's copy carries only in-frame clones and drops some. In the table there are 160,000 or so clones, around 69% of which are singletons. Sequencing used PBMCs. All receptors come from a woman younger than 45 in good health and CMV-seronegative.

This clone was counted between two and nine times. The same CDR3 arises from other DNA sequences in this sample as well. The gene calls are TRBV6-1 and TRBJ1-4, with D possibly TRBD1 on 6 matching bases. The CDR3 is 14 residues long. CDR1 MNHNS and CDR2 SASEGT come from the germline V gene. The V end was cut by 5 bases, the J end by 3 bases, with 10 bases between. The CDR3 here is CASSLGGANEKLFF. Here the CDR3 DNA reads TGTGCCAGCAGTCTAGGGGGGGCTAATGAAAAACTGTTTTTT.

The V gene is TRBV5-1, the J gene TRBJ2-7, with 7 bases identical to TRBD2. The V gene's germline CDR1 is SGHRS and CDR2 YFSETQ. Unmatched junction bases numbered 7, after V lost 1 base and J lost 3 bases. This CDR3 has 15 residues. In DNA form, the CDR3 reads TGCGCCAGCAGCTTGTTAGGCGGGGGAAACTACGAGCAGTACTTC. Translation: CASSLLGGGNYEQYF.

J is TRBJ2-6 and V is TRBV11-2; 7 bases align to TRBD1. Germline V gene sequence: CDR1 SGHAT, CDR2 FQNNGV. The V and J ends lost 2 bases and 6 bases, in that order; junction bases with no gene match: 7. CDR3 length: 16 amino acids. CDR3 amino acids: CASSLFGQAVANVLTF. The CDR3 bases are TGTGCCAGCAGCTTATTTGGACAGGCTGTGGCCAACGTCCTGACTTTC.

The genes are TRBV6-5 and TRBJ2-7; D perhaps matches TRBD1 (6 bases). The germline V gene encodes CDR1 MNHEY and CDR2 SVGAGI. Trimming shortened V by 3 bases and J by 5 bases, and 14 bases separated the two germline ends. This CDR3 has 14 amino acids. Here the CDR3 DNA reads TGTGCCAGCAGTTATTGGGGGCCGATAAACGAGCAGTACTTC. It specifies CASSYWGPINEQYF.

This clone has just a few counts. The J gene is TRBJ1-5, the V gene TRBV5-8; 7 nucleotides align to TRBD1. Losses at the gene ends were 4 bases for V and 6 bases for J; bases not matched to a gene: 13. The germline gives CDR1 SGHTS, CDR2 YDEGEE. This CDR3 is 16 amino acids long. The DNA for the CDR3 is TGTGCCAGCAGCGGCTCGACCGGGACAGCGGTTCAGCCCCAGCATTTT. The encoded protein is CASSGSTGTAVQPQHF.

The chain joins TRBV29-1 to TRBJ1-2; D call uncertain. The length of the CDR3 is 13 residues. Per the germline V gene, CDR1 is SQVTM and CDR2 is ANQGSEA. Trimming left V 5 bases short and J 8 bases short, with 18 bases between. CDR3 amino acids: CSVREVGPGGYTF. CDR3 sequence (DNA): TGCAGCGTTCGGGAAGTGGGCCCCGGGGGCTACACCTTC.

The chain couples TRBV7-2 to TRBJ2-7; 7 positions agree with TRBD2. V was clipped by 4 bases and J by 0 bases; unmatched bases: 12. The CDR3 covers 17 residues. In germline, CDR1 is SGHTA, CDR2 FQGNSA. CDR3 in amino acids: CASSWGEGGVISYEQYF. The CDR3 bases are TGTGCCAGCAGCTGGGGGGAGGGCGGAGTCATCTCCTACGAGCAGTACTTC.

This chain links TRBV19 with TRBJ1-1; weak D call: TRBD1 (5 bases). The CDR3 sequence is 13 residues long. Trimming removed 8 bases at V and 3 bases at J, with 13 bases between. CDR1 and CDR2 from the germline V gene are LNHDA and SQIVND (reference sequence). CDR3 in amino acids: CASVIRGDTEAFF. The CDR3 DNA reads TGTGCCAGTGTTATTAGGGGTGACACTGAAGCTTTCTTT.

Comments on this clone: Other DNA sequences from this sample encode an identical CDR3 as well. The rearrangement uses TRBV5-1 and TRBJ2-3; D is ambiguous. This CDR3 has 14 residues. Germline V gives CDR1 SGHRS, CDR2 YFSETQ. V was trimmed by 1 base and J by 0 bases, leaving 6 bases between them. This CDR3 is CASSLSGSTDTQYF. The CDR3 coding sequence is TGCGCCAGCAGCTTGTCCGGGAGCACAGATACGCAGTATTTT.

This chain connects TRBV7-3 to TRBJ2-1; 7 bases align to TRBD2. V lost 5 bases and J lost 8; bases outside the gene matches: 12. Germline lookup yields CDR1 SGHTA and CDR2 FQGTGA. The CDR3 is 15 residues long. CDR3 bases: TGTGCCAGCAGCCGGCGGGGGTCTCGGGTCGATGAGCAGTTCTTC. It specifies CASSRRGSRVDEQFF.

V gene TRBV6-1 combines with J gene TRBJ1-2, with D uncertain. Germline V gene lookup returns CDR1 MNHNS and CDR2 SASEGT. V gave up 2 bases and J gave up 4 bases, with 14 bases separating them. The CDR3 spans 15 residues. The CDR3 protein is CASSENSSHFYGYTF. As DNA, the CDR3 is TGTGCCAGCAGTGAAAATAGCAGCCATTTCTATGGCTACACCTTC.

The chain employs TRBV4-3 and TRBJ2-5; D remains ambiguous. TRBJ2-7 matches the DNA end more closely, so the J call is doubtful. This CDR3 comprises 13 residues. The germline CDR1 and CDR2 sequences are LGHNA and YSLEER. For the CDR3, the DNA is TGCGCCAGCAGCCAAGATCTCCTCCTCGAGCAGTACTTC. Its translation: CASSQDLLLEQYF.

V usage is TRBV7-3 and J usage is TRBJ1-1; possibly TRBD1 for D (5 bases). Germline V gene data show CDR1 as SGHTA and CDR2 as FQGTGA. Trimming took 3 bases from V and 6 from J, leaving 14 bases between them. The CDR3 spans 14 residues. The CDR3 coding sequence is TGTGCCAGCAGCTTGTTGAGTGGGACTTCTGAAGCTTTCTTT. Translated: CASSLLSGTSEAFF.

This clone was counted a few times. The genes are TRBV4-1 and TRBJ1-3; D remains unclear. V lost 2 bases and J 4 bases, leaving 9 bases between the germline ends. Germline values: CDR1 MGHRA, CDR2 YSYEKL. This CDR3 spans 14 amino acids. CDR3 residues: CASSQFRLGNTIYF. The CDR3 DNA is TGCGCCAGCAGCCAATTCCGTTTGGGAAACACCATATATTTT.

The chain combines TRBV5-5 with TRBJ1-1, with TRBD1 as a possible D gene (6 bases). CDR3 length equals 17 residues. In germline, CDR1 is SGHKS, CDR2 YYEKEE (reference sequence). V lost 5 bases and J lost 1, with 21 bases in between. The CDR3: CASRPRDYRVGNTEAFF. As DNA, the CDR3 is TGTGCCAGCAGACCTAGGGACTACAGGGTCGGGAACACTGAAGCTTTCTTT.

The chain combines TRBV6-4 with TRBJ2-1, with 11 nucleotides matching TRBD2. The CDR3 spans 17 residues. Germline V CDR1 and CDR2: MRHNA, SNTAGT. After removal of 0 bases from V and 7 bases from J, the junction contained 8 bases not matched to a gene. CDR3 sequence reads: CASSDSSSSGGKNEQFF. The CDR3 DNA reads TGTGCCAGCAGTGACTCGAGTTCTAGCGGGGGGAAAAATGAGCAGTTCTTC.

The V call is TRBV11-2, the J call TRBJ2-7; D is possibly TRBD1 (6 bases). The CDR3 has 13 amino acids. Germline CDR1 and CDR2: SGHAT and FQNNGV. V shed 5 bases and J shed 6 bases, with 14 bases lying between them. CDR3 sequence (DNA): TGTGCCAGCAGCCTCTGGACAGTCGGCGAGCAGTACTTC. This gives the protein CASSLWTVGEQYF.

This clone was detected a few times. V and J are TRBV2 and TRBJ2-1; 8 bases agree with TRBD1. Germline V gene data show CDR1 as SNHLY and CDR2 as FYNNEI. The CDR3 sequence is 13 residues long. J was trimmed by 8 bases and V by 3 bases; bases with no gene match: 3. The CDR3 sequence: CASSEGTGDEQFF. For the CDR3, the DNA is TGTGCCAGCAGTGAGGGGACAGGAGATGAGCAGTTCTTC.

This sequence joins TRBV7-2 and TRBJ1-1, with TRBD1 as a possible D gene (5 bases). CDR3 length: 14 amino acids. Germline CDR1 reads SGHTA; CDR2 reads FQGNSA. The V end lost 2 bases, the J end lost 5 bases, and 12 bases lay between the germline ends. The CDR3 sequence: CASSLQGLRTEAFF. The CDR3 nucleotides read TGTGCCAGCAGCTTACAGGGTTTGCGGACTGAAGCTTTCTTT.

The CDR3 bases are TGCGCCAGCAGCCTCGGGACTAGCGGGGTTTCTGGCACAGATACGCAGTATTTT. Its protein product is CASSLGTSGVSGTDTQYF. This chain links TRBV5-1 with TRBJ2-3; TRBD2 agrees at 13 bases. V gave up 4 bases and J gave up 1 base; unmatched junction bases: 9. Germline assignment: CDR1 SGHRS and CDR2 YFSETQ. The CDR3 contains 18 residues.

The CDR3 DNA reads TGTGCCAGCAGCGGCAGCGGACTGAACACCGGGGAGCTGTTTTTT. Translated: CASSGSGLNTGELFF. The chain carries TRBV5-4 and TRBJ2-2; the D gene is possibly TRBD2 (5 bases). V was cut by 4 bases and J by 1 base, with 11 bases left in between. CDR1 and CDR2 (germline): SGHNT, YYREEE (reference sequence). The CDR3 extends over 15 amino acids.

This rearrangement joins TRBV19 to TRBJ2-3; 12 bases align to TRBD2. The J segment lost 3 bases and the V segment lost 1 base, leaving 5 bases of the junction unmatched. The germline V gene encodes CDR1 LNHDA and CDR2 SQIVND (reference sequence). CDR3 length: 17 residues. The CDR3 is CASSIGLAGVKTDTQYF. Written as DNA, the CDR3 is TGTGCCAGTAGTATAGGACTAGCGGGAGTTAAAACAGATACGCAGTATTTT.

The chain joins TRBV28 to TRBJ2-5; 9 positions agree with TRBD2. V shed 5 bases, J shed 5 bases, and the junction held 9 bases outside the gene matches. CDR3 length: 15 residues. The germline V gene encodes CDR1 MDHEN and CDR2 SYDVKM. The CDR3 region is CASSNIAGAGETQYF. Written as DNA, the CDR3 is TGTGCCAGCAGTAATATAGCGGGAGCAGGGGAGACCCAGTACTTC.

The V and J genes are TRBV18 and TRBJ2-1, with a weak D call TRBD2 (5 bases). With 5 bases removed from V and 10 bases from J, the gap between germline ends came to 9 bases. Germline V lookup: CDR1 KGHSH, CDR2 LQKENI. This CDR3 is built from 11 residues. CDR3 nucleotide sequence: TGTGCCAGCTCAGAGCGGAGAGAGCAGTTCTTC. This gives the protein CASSERREQFF.

The sample holds one count of this clone. The rearrangement joins TRBV15 to TRBJ2-7; D might be TRBD2 (5 bases). The CDR3 runs 18 residues. With 3 bases removed from V and 1 base from J, the gap between germline ends came to 22 bases. The V gene's germline CDR1 is LNHNV and CDR2 YYDKDF (reference sequence). In nucleotides, the CDR3 is TGTGCCACCAGCAGGGCCTGGTCAACGAGCGGAGGTTCCTACGAGCAGTACTTC. This translates into CATSRAWSTSGGSYEQYF.

The chain recombines TRBV29-1 with TRBJ1-5, with 10 bases aligning to TRBD1. V shed 6 bases and J 5 bases; nucleotides not matched to a gene: 4. The CDR3 consists of 13 residues. From germline, CDR1 is SQVTM and CDR2 ANQGSEA. The DNA for the CDR3 is TGCAGCGTAGGACAGGGGGGCGATCAGCCCCAGCATTTT. This sequence encodes CSVGQGGDQPQHF. Variable domain in full (rest from reference TRBV29-1 and TRBJ1-5): SAVISQKPSRDICQRGTSLTIQCQVDSQVTMMFWYRQQPGQSLTLIATANQGSEATYESGFVIDKFPISRPNLTFSTLTVSNMSPEDSSIYLCSVGQGGDQPQHFGDGTRLSIL.

V is TRBV28 and J is TRBJ2-3; D is possibly TRBD2 (6 bases). Trimming took off 2 bases at V and 4 bases at J, with 13 bases between the two ends. The length of the CDR3 is 15 residues. Germline loops: CDR1 MDHEN, CDR2 SYDVKM. CDR3 bases: TGTGCCAGCAGTTTAGCCGGAGGGAGCGCAGATACGCAGTATTTT. Encoded protein: CASSLAGGSADTQYF.